This T cell receptor beta chain was observed in a study of T cells in Graves' hyperthyroidism and ophthalmopathy. RNA transcripts provided the source from which TCR beta CDR3 regions were amplified. The TCR CDR3 first-round RT-PCR relied on the HTBI primer set. TCRdb ran MiXCR on the multiplex PCR reads and lists one entry per CDR3 protein. The table includes about 770,000 distinct CDR3 sequences, roughly 20% detected once. Diagnosis relied on clinical symptoms, serum thyroxine and TRAb, thyroid ultrasound and orbital computed tomography. Isolation of PBMCs was performed on approximately 10 ml fresh peripheral blood. This clonotype was detected only a few times. V was clipped by 6 bases and J by 7 bases; unmatched bases: 11. CDR3 length: 14 residues.

The chain joins TRBV12-3 or TRBV12-4 to TRBJ2-5, with TRBD1 matching over 7 bases. The sequence derives from a woman between 50 and 59 years old with Graves' hyperthyroidism that later progressed to Graves' ophthalmopathy. The specimen was blood. The DNA for the CDR3 is TGTGCCAGCAGCCCGGGACAGCGGATAGGGACCCAGTACTTC. The encoded protein is CASSPGQRIGTQYF.